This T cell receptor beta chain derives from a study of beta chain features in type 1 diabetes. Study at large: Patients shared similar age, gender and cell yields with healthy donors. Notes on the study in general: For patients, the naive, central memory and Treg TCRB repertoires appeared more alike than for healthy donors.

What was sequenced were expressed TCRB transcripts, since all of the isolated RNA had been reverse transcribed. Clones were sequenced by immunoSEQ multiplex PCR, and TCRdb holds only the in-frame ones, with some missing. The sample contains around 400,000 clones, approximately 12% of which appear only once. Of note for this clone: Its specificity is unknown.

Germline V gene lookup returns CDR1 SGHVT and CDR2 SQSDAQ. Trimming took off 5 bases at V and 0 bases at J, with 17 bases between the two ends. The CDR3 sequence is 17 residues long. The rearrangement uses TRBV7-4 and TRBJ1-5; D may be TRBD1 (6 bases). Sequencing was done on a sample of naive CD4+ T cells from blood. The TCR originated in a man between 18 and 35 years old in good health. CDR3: CASSPEETGSSNQPQHF. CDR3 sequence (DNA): TGTGCCAGCAGCCCAGAGGAAACAGGGTCTAGCAATCAGCCCCAGCATTTT.